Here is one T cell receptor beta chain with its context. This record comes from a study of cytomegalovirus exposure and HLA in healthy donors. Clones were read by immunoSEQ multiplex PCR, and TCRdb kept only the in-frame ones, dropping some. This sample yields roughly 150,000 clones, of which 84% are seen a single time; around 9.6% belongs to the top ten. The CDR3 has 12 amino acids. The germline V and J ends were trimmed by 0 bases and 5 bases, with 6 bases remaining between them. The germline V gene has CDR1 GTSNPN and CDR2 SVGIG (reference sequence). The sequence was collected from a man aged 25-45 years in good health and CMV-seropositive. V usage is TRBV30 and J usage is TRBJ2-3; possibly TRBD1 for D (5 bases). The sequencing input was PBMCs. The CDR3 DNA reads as TGTGCCTGGAGTGTACAGGAAGATACGCAGTATTTT. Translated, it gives CAWSVQEDTQYF.